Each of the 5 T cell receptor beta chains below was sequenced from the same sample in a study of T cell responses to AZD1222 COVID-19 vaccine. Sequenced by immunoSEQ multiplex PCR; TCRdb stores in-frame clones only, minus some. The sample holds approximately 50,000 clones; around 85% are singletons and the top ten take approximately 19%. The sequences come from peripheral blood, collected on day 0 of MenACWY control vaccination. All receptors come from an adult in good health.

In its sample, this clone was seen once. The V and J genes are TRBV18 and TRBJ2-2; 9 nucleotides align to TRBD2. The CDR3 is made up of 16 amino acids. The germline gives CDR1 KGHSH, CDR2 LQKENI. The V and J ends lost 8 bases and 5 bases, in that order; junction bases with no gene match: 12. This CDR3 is CASVTGFSGSTGELFF. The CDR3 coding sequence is TGTGCCAGCGTCACAGGATTTAGCGGGAGTACCGGGGAGCTGTTTTTT.

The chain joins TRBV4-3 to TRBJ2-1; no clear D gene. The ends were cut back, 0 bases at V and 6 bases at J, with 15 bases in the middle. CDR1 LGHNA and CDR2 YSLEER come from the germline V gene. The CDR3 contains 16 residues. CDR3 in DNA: TGCGCCAGCAGCCAAGATTCGACTCGGCAATCCAATGAGCAGTTCTTC. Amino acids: CASSQDSTRQSNEQFF.

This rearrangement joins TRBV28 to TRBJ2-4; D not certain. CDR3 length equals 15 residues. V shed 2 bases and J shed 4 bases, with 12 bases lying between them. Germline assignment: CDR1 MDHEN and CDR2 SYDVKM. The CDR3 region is CASSLDIGRKNIQYF. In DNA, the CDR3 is TGTGCCAGCAGTTTAGACATCGGGCGGAAAAACATTCAGTACTTC.

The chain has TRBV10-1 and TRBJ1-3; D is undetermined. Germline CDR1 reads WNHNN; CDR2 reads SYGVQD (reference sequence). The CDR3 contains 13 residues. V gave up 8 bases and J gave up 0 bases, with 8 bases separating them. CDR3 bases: TGCGCCAGCTCCCCGTTCTCTGGAAACACCATATATTTT. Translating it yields CASSPFSGNTIYF.

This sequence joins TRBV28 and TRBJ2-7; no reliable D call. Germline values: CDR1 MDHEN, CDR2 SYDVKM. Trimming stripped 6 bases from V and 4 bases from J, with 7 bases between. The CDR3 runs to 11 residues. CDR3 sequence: CASSILYEQYF. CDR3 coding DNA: TGTGCCAGCAGCATACTTTACGAGCAGTACTTC.